These 21 T cell receptor beta chains originate from one sample sequenced in a study of CD8 T cells in Susac syndrome (dated by TCRdb to the late 2010s). The library was obtained by the immunoSEQ multiplex PCR assay. RNA was extracted using the RNeasy kit, and about 0.45 to 1 microgram was reverse transcribed with random hexamers. Using fastp trimming at Q25 and MiXCR clonotype assembly, TCRdb reanalyzed the public sequencing data and kept in-frame beta chains. One record per CDR3 amino acid sequence lists the most common genes and DNA. This sample comprises about 76,000 distinct CDR3 sequences, about 91% of them detected only once. The top ten clonotypes cover approximately 0.46% of the sample. Sample: CD8+ T cells from PBMCs. All receptors derive from a human donor with multiple sclerosis.

This chain joins TRBV7-9 and TRBJ2-1; D gene unclear. Germline V gene data show CDR1 as SEHNR and CDR2 as FQNEAQ (reference sequence). V was clipped by 3 bases and J by 6 bases, with 9 bases between them. This CDR3 contains 13 residues. The CDR3 sequence is CASSFYDFNEQFF. For the CDR3, the DNA is TGTGCCAGCAGCTTTTACGACTTCAATGAGCAGTTCTTC.

V gene TRBV27 combines with J gene TRBJ2-5; D is uncertain. Germline V gene data show CDR1 as MNHEY and CDR2 as SMNVEV (reference sequence). The length of the CDR3 is 14 residues. Between the trimmed V and J ends, which lost 3 bases and 1 base, there was a span of 9 bases. CDR3 DNA sequence: TGTGCCAGCAGTTTGAACAACGGCCAAGAGACCCAGTACTTC. Its protein product is CASSLNNGQETQYF.

J is TRBJ1-2 and V is TRBV4-1, with a tentative D call TRBD1 (5 bases). Trimming stripped 0 bases from V and 6 bases from J, with 14 bases between. Germline lookup yields CDR1 MGHRA and CDR2 YSYEKL. This CDR3 region has 15 residues. DNA for the CDR3: TGCGCCAGCAGCCAAGATGTTGGGGGAGCGGATGGCTACACCTTC. Translation gives CASSQDVGGADGYTF.

The chain employs TRBV30 and TRBJ2-1, with D possibly TRBD2 on 5 matching bases. CDR1 and CDR2 from the germline V gene are GTSNPN and SVGIG (reference sequence). CDR3 size: 15 residues. V gave up 7 bases and J gave up 0 bases, with 16 bases separating them. CDR3 protein: CAFSHPGNSYNEQFF. CDR3 nucleotides: TGTGCCTTTAGTCATCCGGGGAACTCCTACAATGAGCAGTTCTTC.

This clonotype was seen more than once but under ten times. The chain has TRBV12-3 or TRBV12-4 and TRBJ2-5, with TRBD2 identical over 8 bases. J lost 5 bases, V lost 7 bases, and 9 bases had no gene match. The CDR3 loop spans 14 amino acids. The CDR3 DNA reads as TGTGCCAGCACTCCGGGACTAGTGTGGGAGACCCAGTACTTC. Its protein product is CASTPGLVWETQYF.

The DNA for the CDR3 is TGCAGTGCTGATCTACGGGGGCGTCGGGACATTCAGTACTTC. This translates into CSADLRGRRDIQYF. V usage is TRBV20-1 and J usage is TRBJ2-4; the D gene could be TRBD1 or TRBD2 (6 bases each). The CDR3 contains 14 residues. Germline-derived CDR1 and CDR2 are DFQATT and SNEGSKA (reference sequence). The germline V and J ends were trimmed by 5 bases and 8 bases, with 19 bases remaining between them.

CDR3 sequence (DNA): TGTGCCAGCAGTCTGGGGGTGATCACCCAGTACTTC. Its translation: CASSLGVITQYF. The chain carries TRBV28 and TRBJ2-5; TRBD1 or TRBD2 may be the D gene (5 bases each). Germline V gene data show CDR1 as MDHEN and CDR2 as SYDVKM. This CDR3 region has 12 residues. The ends were cut back, 5 bases at V and 8 bases at J, with 12 bases in the middle.

The chain links TRBV2 to TRBJ1-5; 11 nucleotides line up with TRBD1. CDR1 and CDR2 (germline): SNHLY, FYNNEI. The J segment lost 5 bases and the V segment lost 4 bases, leaving 1 base of the junction unmatched. This CDR3 contains 14 residues. As DNA, the CDR3 is TGTGCCAGCAGTGTGGGACAGGGGGATCAGCCCCAGCATTTT. This translates into CASSVGQGDQPQHF.

J is TRBJ2-3 and V is TRBV20-1, with TRBD1 identical over 7 bases. V shed 0 bases and J 3 bases; nucleotides not matched to a gene: 27. There are 22 residues in the CDR3. Germline-derived CDR1 and CDR2 are DFQATT and SNEGSKA (reference sequence). This CDR3 reads CSARDPLGAPRPETGWTDTQYF. For the CDR3, the DNA is TGCAGTGCTAGAGATCCCCTCGGTGCTCCCCGCCCCGAGACAGGGTGGACAGATACGCAGTATTTT.

The chain links TRBV7-9 to TRBJ2-3; perhaps TRBD1 as D (5 bases). CDR3 length: 15 residues. Germline CDR1 is SEHNR and CDR2 is FQNEAQ (reference sequence). Trimming shortened V by 1 base and J by 8 bases, and 16 bases separated the two germline ends. CDR3 residues: CASSLVGGSQGTQYF. CDR3 coding DNA: TGTGCCAGCAGCTTAGTTGGCGGTAGCCAGGGTACGCAGTATTTT.

The chain uses TRBV28 and TRBJ2-3; no clear D. The CDR3 extends over 12 amino acids. In germline, CDR1 is MDHEN, CDR2 SYDVKM. Trimming pared 11 bases from V and 5 bases from J, leaving 14 bases between. CDR3 sequence (DNA): TGTGCCGCTGCCCTTACGGGAGATACGCAGTATTTT. Translation gives CAAALTGDTQYF.

This rearrangement joins TRBV19 to TRBJ1-3; D unresolved. The germline V gene encodes CDR1 LNHDA and CDR2 SQIVND (reference sequence). The CDR3 covers 17 residues. V dropped 4 bases and J dropped 0 bases, with 16 bases sitting between them. The CDR3 here is CASSTETWGRSGNTIYF. CDR3 coding DNA: TGTGCCAGTAGTACAGAGACTTGGGGTCGCTCTGGAAACACCATATATTTT.

This sequence joins TRBV9 and TRBJ2-7; D unclear. The CDR3 loop spans 16 amino acids. The germline CDR1 and CDR2 sequences are SGDLS and YYNGEE. V was cut by 4 bases and J by 6 bases, with 23 bases left in between. As DNA, the CDR3 is TGTGCCAGCAGCCCGCCCGCCGTGGGGATCGTAGTCGAGCAGTACTTC. This translates into CASSPPAVGIVVEQYF.

This chain uses TRBV14 with TRBJ2-5; 11 nucleotides line up with TRBD2. Per the germline V gene, CDR1 is SGHDN and CDR2 is FVKESK. V shed 3 bases and J 2 bases; nucleotides not matched to a gene: 5. This CDR3 spans 16 amino acids. CDR3 in amino acids: CASSQGTSGLQETQYF. The CDR3 DNA is TGTGCCAGCAGCCAGGGGACTAGCGGATTACAAGAGACCCAGTACTTC.

The chain recombines TRBV2 with TRBJ1-1; no firm D call. V was cut by 1 base and J by 0 bases, with 3 bases left in between. Germline CDR1 is SNHLY and CDR2 is FYNNEI. The CDR3 has 13 residues. The CDR3 DNA reads TGTGCCAGCAGTGAAGGCTTGAACACTGAAGCTTTCTTT. Protein sequence: CASSEGLNTEAFF.

CDR3 in DNA: TGTGCCTGGAGGGGCCTGACTAGCGAGCGTAGCACAGATACGCAGTATTTT. Its protein product is CAWRGLTSERSTDTQYF. The chain carries TRBV30 and TRBJ2-3, with 8 bases fitting TRBD2. The CDR3 runs to 17 residues. V shed 3 bases and J 0 bases; nucleotides not matched to a gene: 11. The V gene's germline CDR1 is GTSNPN and CDR2 SVGIG (reference sequence).

The chain recombines TRBV28 with TRBJ2-1, with a possible D match to TRBD2 (5 bases). The V gene's germline CDR1 is MDHEN and CDR2 SYDVKM. CDR3 length equals 11 residues. V lost 6 bases to trimming and J lost 10 bases, with 10 bases between them. This CDR3 is CASSGIEEQFF. CDR3 in DNA: TGTGCCAGCAGCGGGATCGAGGAGCAGTTCTTC.

The chain joins TRBV7-2 to TRBJ2-7; TRBD1 aligns across 10 bases. The V and J ends lost 5 bases and 2 bases, in that order; junction bases with no gene match: 6. Germline V lookup: CDR1 SGHTA, CDR2 FQGNSA. This CDR3 has 15 residues. The CDR3 loop is CASSPRDRGTYEQYF. CDR3 coding DNA: TGTGCCAGCAGCCCCCGGGACAGGGGCACCTACGAGCAGTACTTC.

This chain joins TRBV6-5 and TRBJ1-1; no clear D. The V end was cut by 5 bases, the J end by 2 bases, with 6 bases between. This CDR3 contains 12 residues. Germline V lookup: CDR1 MNHEY, CDR2 SVGAGI. The CDR3 loop is CASSPTNTEAFF. DNA of the CDR3: TGTGCCAGCAGTCCAACCAACACTGAAGCTTTCTTT.

The chain joins TRBV7-9 to TRBJ1-2; TRBD1 agrees at 8 bases. CDR1 is SEHNR, CDR2 FQNEAQ, per germline (reference sequence). V shed 4 bases and J 0 bases; nucleotides not matched to a gene: 7. The CDR3 is made up of 16 amino acids. Written as DNA, the CDR3 is TGTGCCAGCAGCTCCCAGGGGGCTGCCCCTAACTATGGCTACACCTTC. Amino acid sequence: CASSSQGAAPNYGYTF.

This clonotype was seen a few times. V and J are TRBV9 and TRBJ1-2, with no clear D. Between the trimmed V and J ends, which lost 1 base and 2 bases, there was a span of 3 bases. Looked up from germline, CDR1 is SGDLS and CDR2 is YYNGEE. This CDR3 has 12 amino acids. The CDR3 loop reads CASSVYNYGYTF. CDR3 coding DNA: TGTGCCAGCAGCGTATACAACTATGGCTACACCTTC.